The clone carrying this T cell receptor beta chain was detected a few times. Its target is unknown. This sample stems from a study of vaccination effects on CD4 cells after COVID-19. TCRdb keeps only in-frame clones here, not all; method: immunoSEQ multiplex PCR. This sample yields under 70,000 clones, of which around two thirds are seen a single time; 2.2% belongs to the top ten. The germline V gene has CDR1 SGHRS and CDR2 YFSETQ. This CDR3 is 14 amino acids long. Trimming removed 0 bases from V and 7 bases from J; junction bases left unmatched: 7. Isolating CD4+ T cells followed more than 9 days of culture. Participants completed two doses of the BNT162b2 or mRNA-1273 vaccine.

This specimen was CD4+ T cells from PBMCs cultured without peptide, taken after COVID-19 vaccination. The TCR sequence derives from a human donor who received a COVID-19 vaccine. The chain carries TRBV5-1 and TRBJ2-7; TRBD1 aligns across 7 bases. CDR3 DNA sequence: TGCGCCAGCAGCTTGGAGGGACAGAGCGGAGAGCAGTACGTC. Translated: CASSLEGQSGEQYV.